Listed below are T cell receptor beta chains from one sample, sequenced in a study of T cells in Graves' hyperthyroidism and ophthalmopathy. TCRdb fed the multiplex PCR reads into MiXCR, producing one record per CDR3 protein. The sample holds about 760,000 distinct CDR3 sequences, around a third seen once. Sequencing input: blood. All receptors derive from a middle-aged woman with Graves' hyperthyroidism. Both conserved end residues are part of each CDR3. D genes are given only for firm matches. Not every row has a clone size; where given, it reads once, few, many or a size class.

TRBV4-1	TRBD2	TRBJ2-7	few	TGCGCCAGCAGCCACCCCGGGACTAGCTCCTACGAGCAGTACTTC	CASSHPGTSSYEQYF
TRBV6-4	-	TRBJ2-7	-	TGTGCCAGCAGTGACCCGAAGTACGAGCAGTACTTC	CASSDPKYEQYF
TRBV19	-	TRBJ1-5	-	TGTGCCGGTAGTATGGTCGGAGTTAGCAATCAGCCCCAGCATTTT	CAGSMVGVSNQPQHF
TRBV12-3/TRBV12-4	-	TRBJ1-2	many	TGTGCCAGCAGTGAACAGGTTGGCTATGGCTACACCTTC	CASSEQVGYGYTF
TRBV29-1	TRBD1	TRBJ1-2	many	TGCAGCGGCGGACAGGGGGCGGACTATGGCTACACCTTC	CSGGQGADYGYTF
TRBV7-7	-	TRBJ2-5	many	TGTGCTAGCAGCCCAGCACTTGGAAGCGGTCAAGAGACCCAGTACTTC	CASSPALGSGQETQYF
TRBV9	TRBD1	TRBJ1-2	many	TGTGCCAGCAGCGTAGAGGTAGGGGGCAACTATGGCTACACCTTC	CASSVEVGGNYGYTF
TRBV5-1	TRBD2	TRBJ2-2	once	TGTGCCAGCAGCTCGCCGGGACTAGCGGCCACCGGGGAGCTGTTTTTT	CASSSPGLAATGELFF
TRBV7-2	-	TRBJ1-2	-	TGTGCCAGCAGCTCAAATGGTCCCGGGGAGTACTATGGCTACACCTTC	CASSSNGPGEYYGYTF
TRBV19	-	TRBJ2-5	many	TGTGCCAGTAGTGGAACAGGGCAAGAGACCCAGTACTTC	CASSGTGQETQYF
TRBV12-3/TRBV12-4	TRBD1	TRBJ1-2	-	TGTGCCAGCAGTAAAAAGGTTGGGACAGGATATGGCTACACCTTC	CASSKKVGTGYGYTF
TRBV10-1	-	TRBJ1-2	once	TGCGCCAGCAGTGAGTCTGCGGGGGGCGCATACACCTTC	CASSESAGGAYTF
TRBV7-9	TRBD2	TRBJ2-7	-	TGTGCCAGCAGCGGGACTAGCGGGAGGGCCGCTTGGGAGCAGTACTTC	CASSGTSGRAAWEQYF
TRBV29-1	-	TRBJ2-1	-	TGCAGCGTTGGGACTTCAGGGAATGAGCAGTTCTTC	CSVGTSGNEQFF
TRBV10-1	TRBD2	TRBJ2-2	many	TGCGCCACCGAACAAAGCCGGGGGGGGAGGCCTAACACCGGGGAGCTGTTTTTT	CATEQSRGGRPNTGELFF
TRBV5-1	-	TRBJ2-5	few	TGCGCCAGCAGCTTGGAATCGGGGAAAGAGACCCAGTACTTC	CASSLESGKETQYF
TRBV7-9	TRBD2	TRBJ2-1	-	TGTGCCAGCAGCTTAGATCGAGGGCTAGCGGGAGGAGGGGAGCAGTTCTTC	CASSLDRGLAGGGEQFF
TRBV7-8	-	TRBJ2-7	-	TGTGCCAACAGCTTAGAGCCAGGGTTCTCCTACGAGCAGTACTTC	CANSLEPGFSYEQYF
TRBV20-1	-	TRBJ2-5	many	TGCAGTGCTTCAGCCGGGACTCTACAAGAGACCCAGTACTTC	CSASAGTLQETQYF
TRBV7-2	TRBD1	TRBJ2-5	many	TGTGCCAGCAGCTTCCAGGGGGCGGAGACCCAGTACTTC	CASSFQGAETQYF
TRBV2	-	TRBJ1-5	-	TGTGCCAGCAGTTACGCGAAGGGCGGGGAGTGGAGCAATCAGCCCCAGCATTTT	CASSYAKGGEWSNQPQHF
TRBV10-3	-	TRBJ1-2	-	TGTGCCAGCAGCCCCTACCTCAGGGACTATGGCTACACCTTC	CASSPYLRDYGYTF
TRBV20-1	-	TRBJ2-2	few	TGCAGTGCTAGCCTCCCGGGCACCGGGGAGCTGTTTTTT	CSASLPGTGELFF
TRBV2	-	TRBJ1-6	-	TGTGCCATCAAGGCGGGATATAATTCACCCCTCCACTTT	CAIKAGYNSPLHF
TRBV9	TRBD1	TRBJ1-1	once	TGTGCCAGCAGTAATCTTCAGGGGGCGGGCACTGAAGCTTTCTTT	CASSNLQGAGTEAFF
TRBV7-8	-	TRBJ2-6	many	TGTGCCAGCAGCCGAATCACAGGGTCTGGGGCCAACGTCCTGACTTTC	CASSRITGSGANVLTF
TRBV19	-	TRBJ2-5	-	TGTGCCAGTAGTATGTGGTCCTTTGAAGGGACCCAGTACTTC	CASSMWSFEGTQYF
TRBV7-9	-	TRBJ1-2	many	TGTGCCAGCAGCTTAGTCGAGGGTGGCTACACCTTC	CASSLVEGGYTF
TRBV20-1	TRBD1	TRBJ2-5	many	TGCAGTGCTAGAAGAGACAGGGCCCAAGAGACCCAGTACTTC	CSARRDRAQETQYF
TRBV14	-	TRBJ2-7	-	TGTGCCAGCAGCCAAGACGGGACAACCCCTTCCTTTTACGAGCAGTACTTC	CASSQDGTTPSFYEQYF
TRBV12-3/TRBV12-4	-	TRBJ2-5	many	TGTGCCAGCAGGGCCCAGGGGACGGAGACCCAGTACTTC	CASRAQGTETQYF
TRBV6-5	-	TRBJ1-5	-	TGTGCCAGCAGTTCTGGGGAAAGAATCTTTCAGCCCCAGCATTTT	CASSSGERIFQPQHF
TRBV9	-	TRBJ2-7	once	TGTGCCAGCAGCGTAAATCCGTCCGGGTACGAGCAGTACTTC	CASSVNPSGYEQYF
TRBV13	-	TRBJ2-7	-	TGTGCCAGCATCCCGGGGGGCCCCCCCTACGAGCAGTACTTC	CASIPGGPPYEQYF
TRBV30	-	TRBJ1-4	few	TGTGCCTGGAGTAATGGGGAAAAACTGTTTTTT	CAWSNGEKLFF
TRBV5-5	-	TRBJ1-2	many	TGTGCCAGCAGCTTGATAGTCCAGACCCTCTATGGCTACACCTTC	CASSLIVQTLYGYTF